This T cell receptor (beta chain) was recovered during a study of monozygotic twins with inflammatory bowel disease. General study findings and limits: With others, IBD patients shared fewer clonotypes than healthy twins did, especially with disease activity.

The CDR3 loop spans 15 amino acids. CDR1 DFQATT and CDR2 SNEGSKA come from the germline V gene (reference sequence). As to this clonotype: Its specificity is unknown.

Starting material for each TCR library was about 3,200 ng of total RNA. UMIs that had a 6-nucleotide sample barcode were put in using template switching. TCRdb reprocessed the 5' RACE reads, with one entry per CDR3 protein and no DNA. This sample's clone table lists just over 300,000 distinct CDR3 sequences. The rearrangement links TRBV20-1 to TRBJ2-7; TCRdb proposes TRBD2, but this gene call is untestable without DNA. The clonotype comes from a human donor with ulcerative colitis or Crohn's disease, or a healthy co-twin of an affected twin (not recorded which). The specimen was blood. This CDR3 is CSAPPGTSGTYEQYF.